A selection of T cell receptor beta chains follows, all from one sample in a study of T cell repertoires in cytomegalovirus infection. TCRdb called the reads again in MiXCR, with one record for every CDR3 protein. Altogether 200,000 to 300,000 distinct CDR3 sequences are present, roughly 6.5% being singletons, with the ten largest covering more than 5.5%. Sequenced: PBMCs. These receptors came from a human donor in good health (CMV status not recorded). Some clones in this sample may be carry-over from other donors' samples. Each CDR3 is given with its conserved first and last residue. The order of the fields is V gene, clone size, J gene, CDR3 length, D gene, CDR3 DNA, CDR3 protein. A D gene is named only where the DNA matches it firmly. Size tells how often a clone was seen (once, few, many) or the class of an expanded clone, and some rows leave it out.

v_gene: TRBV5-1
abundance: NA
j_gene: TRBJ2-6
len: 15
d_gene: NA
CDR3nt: TGCGCCAGCAGCTTGGGGGGGGTCGGGGCCAACGTCCTGACTTTC
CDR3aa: CASSLGGVGANVLTF

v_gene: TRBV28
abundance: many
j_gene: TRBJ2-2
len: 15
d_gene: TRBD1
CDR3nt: TGTGCCAGCAGTTTGACAGGGGGCCCTACCGGGGAGCTGTTTTTT
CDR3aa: CASSLTGGPTGELFF

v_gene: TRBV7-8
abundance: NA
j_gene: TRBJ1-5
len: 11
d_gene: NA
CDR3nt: TGTGCCACGGGGGCAAATCAGCCCCAGCATTTT
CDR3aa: CATGANQPQHF

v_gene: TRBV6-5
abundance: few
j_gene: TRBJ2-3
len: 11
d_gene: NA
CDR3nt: TGTGCCAGCAGTACTGATGTCACGCAGTATTTT
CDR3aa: CASSTDVTQYF

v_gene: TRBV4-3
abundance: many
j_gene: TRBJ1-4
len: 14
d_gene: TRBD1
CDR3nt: TGCGCCAGCAGCCAAGAGGACAGGCAGGAAAAACTGTTTTTT
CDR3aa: CASSQEDRQEKLFF

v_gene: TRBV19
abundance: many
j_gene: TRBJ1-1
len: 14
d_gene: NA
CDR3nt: TGTGCCAGTGGGCCTGTAGACAGTCGAACGGAAGCTTTCTTT
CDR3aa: CASGPVDSRTEAFF

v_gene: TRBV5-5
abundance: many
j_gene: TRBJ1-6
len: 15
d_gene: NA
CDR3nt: TGTGCCAGCAGCTTGGAGATACAACAGTATTCACCCCTCCACTTT
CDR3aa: CASSLEIQQYSPLHF

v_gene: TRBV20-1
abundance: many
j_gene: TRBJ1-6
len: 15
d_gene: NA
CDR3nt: TGCAGTGCTAGAGAGTTAAACAGGGATAATTCACCCCTCCACTTT
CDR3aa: CSARELNRDNSPLHF

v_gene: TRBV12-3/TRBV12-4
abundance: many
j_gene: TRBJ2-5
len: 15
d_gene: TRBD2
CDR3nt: TGTGCCAGCAGTCGGGGACTAGCGGGGGTAGAAACCCAGTACTTC
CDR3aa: CASSRGLAGVETQYF

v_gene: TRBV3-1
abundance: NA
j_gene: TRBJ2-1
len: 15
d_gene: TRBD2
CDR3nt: TGTGCCAGCAGCCGAAGCGGGGGAACCTACAATGAGCAGTTCTTC
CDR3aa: CASSRSGGTYNEQFF

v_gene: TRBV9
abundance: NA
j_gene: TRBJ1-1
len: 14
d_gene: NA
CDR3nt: TGTGCCAGCAGCGTCAGGGCCACCACCACTGAAGCTTTCTTT
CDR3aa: CASSVRATTTEAFF

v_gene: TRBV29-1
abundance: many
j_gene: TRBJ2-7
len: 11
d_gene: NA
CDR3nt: TGCAGCGTTGGGATGACCTACGAGCAGTACTTC
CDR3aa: CSVGMTYEQYF

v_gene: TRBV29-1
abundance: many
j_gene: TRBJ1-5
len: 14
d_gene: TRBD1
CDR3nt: TGCAGCGTGAAGACAGGGACAGGCAATCAGCCCCAGCATTTT
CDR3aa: CSVKTGTGNQPQHF

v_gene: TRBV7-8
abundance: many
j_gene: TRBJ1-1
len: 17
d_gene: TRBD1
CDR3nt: TGTGCCAGCAGCCCTCAGGGGGCAGGGGGTTCCCACACTGAAGCTTTCTTT
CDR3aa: CASSPQGAGGSHTEAFF

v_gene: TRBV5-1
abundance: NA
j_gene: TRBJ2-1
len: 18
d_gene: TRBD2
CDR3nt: TGCGCCAGCAGCTTGACCGGACTAGCGGGGGCTGTATACAATGAGCAGTTCTTC
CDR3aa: CASSLTGLAGAVYNEQFF

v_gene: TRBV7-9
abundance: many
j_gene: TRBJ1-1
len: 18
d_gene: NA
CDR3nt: TGTGCCAGCAGCCCCCCCGCGAAGTTAGGGGAGATGAGCACTGAAGCTTTCTTT
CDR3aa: CASSPPAKLGEMSTEAFF

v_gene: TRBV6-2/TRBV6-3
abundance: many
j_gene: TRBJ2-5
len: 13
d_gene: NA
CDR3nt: TGTGCCAGCAGAACGACCAACCAAGAGACCCAGTACTTC
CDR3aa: CASRTTNQETQYF

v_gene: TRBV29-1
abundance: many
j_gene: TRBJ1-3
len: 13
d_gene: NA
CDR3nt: TGCAGCTTCCCCCGGGACGGAGGAAACACCATATATTTT
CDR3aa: CSFPRDGGNTIYF

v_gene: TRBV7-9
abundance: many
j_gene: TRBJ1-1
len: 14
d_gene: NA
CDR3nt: TGTGCCAGCAGCTTAGACCCCCCGGGCACTGAAGCTTTCTTT
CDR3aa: CASSLDPPGTEAFF

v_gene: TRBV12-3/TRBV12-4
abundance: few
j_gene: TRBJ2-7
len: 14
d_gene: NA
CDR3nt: TGTGCCAGCAGTTTAGGGAGGGCGGCGTACGAGCAGTACTTC
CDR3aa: CASSLGRAAYEQYF

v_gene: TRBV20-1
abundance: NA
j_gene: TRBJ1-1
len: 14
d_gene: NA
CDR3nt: TGCAGTGCACCTCGTCCAGGGACGAACACTGAAGCTTTCTTT
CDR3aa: CSAPRPGTNTEAFF

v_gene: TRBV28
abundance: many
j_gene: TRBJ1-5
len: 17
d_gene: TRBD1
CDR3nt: TGTGCCAGCAGTTTTCGGCAGGGGGCTCTACTCGTACAGCCCCAGCATTTT
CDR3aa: CASSFRQGALLVQPQHF

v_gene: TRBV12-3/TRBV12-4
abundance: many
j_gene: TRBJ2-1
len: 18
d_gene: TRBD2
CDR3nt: TGTGCCAGCAGTTTTCGCGGGCTAGCGGGGGGTCCCTACAATGAGCAGTTCTTC
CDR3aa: CASSFRGLAGGPYNEQFF

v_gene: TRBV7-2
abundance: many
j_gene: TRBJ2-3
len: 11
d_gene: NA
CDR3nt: TGTGCCAGCAGCTCCGACTTGGCGCAGTATTTT
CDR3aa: CASSSDLAQYF

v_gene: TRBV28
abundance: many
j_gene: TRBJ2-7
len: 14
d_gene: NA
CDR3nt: TGTGCCAGCAGTTTATCGGAAGGGGGATACGAGCAGTACTTC
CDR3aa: CASSLSEGGYEQYF

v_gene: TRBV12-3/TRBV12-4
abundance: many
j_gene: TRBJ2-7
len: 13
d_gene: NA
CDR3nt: TGTGCCAGCAGTTTATATGAACCCTACGAGCAGTACTTC
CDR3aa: CASSLYEPYEQYF

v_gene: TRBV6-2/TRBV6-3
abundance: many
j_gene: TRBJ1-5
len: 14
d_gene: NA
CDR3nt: TGTGCCAGCAGTTATGGGAGGGAGAATCAGCCCCAGCATTTT
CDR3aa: CASSYGRENQPQHF

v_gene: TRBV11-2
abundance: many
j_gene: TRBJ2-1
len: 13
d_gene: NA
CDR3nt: TGTGCCAGCAGCTTAGTTATCATGAATGAGCAGTTCTTC
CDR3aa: CASSLVIMNEQFF

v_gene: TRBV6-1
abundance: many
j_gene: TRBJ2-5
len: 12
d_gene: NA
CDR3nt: TGTGCCAGCAGTAACCCCCTGGAGACCCAGTACTTC
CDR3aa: CASSNPLETQYF

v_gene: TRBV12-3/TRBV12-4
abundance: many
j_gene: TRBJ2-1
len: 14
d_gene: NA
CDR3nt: TGTGCCAGCTTCCTGCGGGGAACGGCAAATGAGCAGTTCTTC
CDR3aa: CASFLRGTANEQFF

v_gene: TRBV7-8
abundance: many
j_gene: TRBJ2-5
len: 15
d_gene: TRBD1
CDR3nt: TGTGCCAGCAGCCCCTGGGGACAGGTGGAAGAGACCCAGTACTTC
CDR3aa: CASSPWGQVEETQYF

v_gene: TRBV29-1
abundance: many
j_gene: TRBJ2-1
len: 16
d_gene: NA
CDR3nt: TGCAGCGTTGGTGTGGACAGAGGAGTTTCCTACAATGAGCAGTTCTTC
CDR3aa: CSVGVDRGVSYNEQFF

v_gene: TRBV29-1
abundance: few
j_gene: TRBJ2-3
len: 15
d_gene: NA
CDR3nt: TGCAGCGTTGGGGGGCAAAGGGTAGGGGCAGATACGCAGTATTTT
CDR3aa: CSVGGQRVGADTQYF

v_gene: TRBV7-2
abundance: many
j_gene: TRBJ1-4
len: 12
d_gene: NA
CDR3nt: TGTGCCAGCAGTAAAGGTCGAGAAAAACTGTTTTTT
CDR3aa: CASSKGREKLFF

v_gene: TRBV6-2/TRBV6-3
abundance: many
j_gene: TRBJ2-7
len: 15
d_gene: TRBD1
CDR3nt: TGTGCCAGCAGTTACGGGACAGGGAGAACCTACGAGCAGTACTTC
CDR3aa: CASSYGTGRTYEQYF

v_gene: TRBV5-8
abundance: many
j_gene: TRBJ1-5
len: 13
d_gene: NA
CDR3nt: TGTGCCAGCAGCCGAGGGATCAATCAGCCCCAGCATTTT
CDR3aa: CASSRGINQPQHF

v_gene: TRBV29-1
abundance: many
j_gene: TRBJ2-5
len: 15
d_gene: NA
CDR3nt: TGCAGCGTAGAAGGACGCCTCCTGGGGGAAGAGACCCAGTACTTC
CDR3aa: CSVEGRLLGEETQYF

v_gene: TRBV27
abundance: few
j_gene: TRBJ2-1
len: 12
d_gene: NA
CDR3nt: TGTGCCAGCAGTTTTGGTGTGAATGAGCAGTTCTTC
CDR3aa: CASSFGVNEQFF

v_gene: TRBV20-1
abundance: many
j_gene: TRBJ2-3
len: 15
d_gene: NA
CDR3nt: TGCAGTGCTACCGCCAGCGCAGTACGCACAGATACGCAGTATTTT
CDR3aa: CSATASAVRTDTQYF

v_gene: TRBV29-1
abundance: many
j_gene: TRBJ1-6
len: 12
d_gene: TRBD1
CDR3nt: TGCAGCGCAGGGACAGGGAATTCACCCCTCCACTTT
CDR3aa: CSAGTGNSPLHF

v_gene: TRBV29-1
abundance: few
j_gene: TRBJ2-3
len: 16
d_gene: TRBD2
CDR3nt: TGCAGCACCAGCCTGGCTCTAGCGGGGGGCACAGATACGCAGTATTTT
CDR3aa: CSTSLALAGGTDTQYF

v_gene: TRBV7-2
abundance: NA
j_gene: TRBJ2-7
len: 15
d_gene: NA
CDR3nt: TGTGCCAGCATCTTATCTGGGACTCCCTCCGACGAGCAGTACTTC
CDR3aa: CASILSGTPSDEQYF

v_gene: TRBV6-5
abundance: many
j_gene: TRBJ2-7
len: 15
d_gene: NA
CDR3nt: TGTGCCAGCAGTTACTCGAATCCAGGAGCCTACGAGCAGTACTTC
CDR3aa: CASSYSNPGAYEQYF

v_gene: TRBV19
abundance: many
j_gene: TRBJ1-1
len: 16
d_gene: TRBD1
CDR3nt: TGTGCCAGTAGTCCCCGGGACAGGCTAGTGAACACTGAAGCTTTCTTT
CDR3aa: CASSPRDRLVNTEAFF

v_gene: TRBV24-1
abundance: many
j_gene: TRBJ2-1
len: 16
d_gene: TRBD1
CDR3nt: TGTGCCACCAGTGTATCCCCGGGACAGGGATACAATGAGCAGTTCTTC
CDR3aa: CATSVSPGQGYNEQFF

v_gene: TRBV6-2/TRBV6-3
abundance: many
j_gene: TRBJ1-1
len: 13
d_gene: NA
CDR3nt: TGTGCCAGCATTGCGAGCGGGGACACTGAAGCTTTCTTT
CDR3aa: CASIASGDTEAFF

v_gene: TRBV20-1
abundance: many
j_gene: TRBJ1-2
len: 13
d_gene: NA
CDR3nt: TGCAGTGCTAGAGAAGGAGGGAACTATGGCTACACCTTC
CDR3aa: CSAREGGNYGYTF

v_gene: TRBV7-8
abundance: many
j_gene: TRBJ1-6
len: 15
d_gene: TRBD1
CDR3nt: TGTGCCAGCAGCTCCCGGGACAGGGCAGATTCACCCCTCCACTTT
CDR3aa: CASSSRDRADSPLHF

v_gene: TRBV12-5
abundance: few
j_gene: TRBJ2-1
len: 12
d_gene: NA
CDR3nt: TGTGCTAGTGGTTTGGTTTTCAATGAGCAGTTCTTC
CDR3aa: CASGLVFNEQFF

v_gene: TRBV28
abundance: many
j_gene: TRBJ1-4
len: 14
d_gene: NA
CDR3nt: TGTGCCAGCAGACTGACCCCGGCTTATGAAAAACTGTTTTTT
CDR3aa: CASRLTPAYEKLFF

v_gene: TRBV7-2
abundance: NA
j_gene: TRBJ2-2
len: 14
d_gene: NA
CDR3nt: TGTGCCAGCAACCCGGACCCAAACACCGGGGAGCTGTTTTTT
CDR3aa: CASNPDPNTGELFF

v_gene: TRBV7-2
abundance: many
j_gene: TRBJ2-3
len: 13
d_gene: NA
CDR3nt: TGTGCCAGCAGCTTTGCGGGGTCAGATACGCAGTATTTT
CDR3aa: CASSFAGSDTQYF

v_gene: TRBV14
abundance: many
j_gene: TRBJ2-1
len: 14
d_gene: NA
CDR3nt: TGTGCCAGCAGCCAAGTAGCCTCCTACAATGAGCAGTTCTTC
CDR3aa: CASSQVASYNEQFF

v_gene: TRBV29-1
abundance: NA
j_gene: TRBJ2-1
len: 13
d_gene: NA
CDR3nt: TGCAGCCCTAGGGTCTTACTCTACAATGAGCAGTTCTTC
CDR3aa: CSPRVLLYNEQFF

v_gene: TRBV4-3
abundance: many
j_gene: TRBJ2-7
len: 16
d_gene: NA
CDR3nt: TGCGCCAGCAGCCAAGATTACCCGACGTCTTCCTACGAGCAGTACTTC
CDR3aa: CASSQDYPTSSYEQYF

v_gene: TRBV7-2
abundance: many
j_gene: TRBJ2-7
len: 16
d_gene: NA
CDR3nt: TGTGCCAGCAGCTTAGATGGGGGGGGGCAACTTCTCGAGCAGTACTTC
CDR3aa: CASSLDGGGQLLEQYF

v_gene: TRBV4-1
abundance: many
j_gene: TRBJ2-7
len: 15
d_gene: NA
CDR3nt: TGCGCCAGCAGCCAGAGAAGCGGTGTATCCTACGAGCAGTACTTC
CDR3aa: CASSQRSGVSYEQYF

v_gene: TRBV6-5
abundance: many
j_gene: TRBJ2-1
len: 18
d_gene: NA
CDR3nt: TGTGCCAGCAGTTACTCGCAGGACACCTCCCGGGACTACAATGAGCAGTTCTTC
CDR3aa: CASSYSQDTSRDYNEQFF